This paragraph reports one T cell receptor (beta chain). As yet, its antigen is unknown. A multiplex PCR was run with 60 Vbeta primers and 13 Jbeta primers. Using immunoSEQ multiplex PCR, the repertoire was profiled, and TCRdb retains in-frame clones only, with some absent. The data show about 95,000 clones, more than 70% seen once. This entry comes from a study of cytomegalovirus exposure and HLA in healthy donors. Study outcomes and limitations: Later genetic work tied a missense DCLRE1C variant to beta-chain V and J trimming. Diagnosis of cytomegalovirus status made by the classifier reportedly showed high specificity and sensitivity. Earlier results showed most TCR beta V segments being productive about 87% or about 30% of the time. Among the sequence variants, a highly shared cluster was likely an artifact of sequencing.

Material for sequencing was PBMCs. The clonotype comes from a man aged 18 to 29 in good health and CMV-seropositive.

Here the CDR3 reads CSVGDRVRPSNYGYTF. DNA of the CDR3: TGCAGCGTTGGTGACAGGGTTCGACCTTCTAACTATGGCTACACCTTC. The chain employs TRBV29-1 and TRBJ1-2; 7 bases agree with TRBD1. CDR1 and CDR2 from the germline V gene are SQVTM and ANQGSEA. V shed 4 bases and J 0 bases; nucleotides not matched to a gene: 11. This CDR3 is 16 amino acids long.